Detailed here is one T cell receptor (beta chain). In its sample, this clone was seen once. Its specific antigen is unknown. Nothing much larger sits one base from this clone, and base qualities are not available. A lone read is weak support. None of the patients had been given any treatment before thyroid surgery. Using T-cell receptor beta sequencing, the study looked back at clinical samples from patients collected from about 2011 to 2018. These data originate in a study of metastatic and nonmetastatic thyroid tumors (dated by TCRdb to about 2020). Describing the broader study: For patients with malignant and with benign thyroid disease, the researchers compared repertoires between peripheral blood samples and tumor or nodule tissue samples.

What the study reported, not specific to this receptor: TCR beta diversity was reported as significantly higher in malignant tumors than in benign nodules, in both blood and tumor samples.

Library prep was done by PCR. These reads were obtained on an Illumina HiSeq 4000. High-throughput sequencing was used to profile the TCR beta-chain CDR3 region of each patient. In the authors' own workflow: The researchers built a classifier to tell apart papillary thyroid cancer patients with distant metastasis, based on CDR3 differences among clinicopathological groups. The Shannon index was used to measure repertoire diversity, and the Morisita-Horn index was used to measure how similar tumor and blood repertoires were. TCRdb reprocessed the public reads (quality trimming at Q25 with fastp, clone calling with MiXCR) and kept in-frame beta chains. Here the V and J calls rest on TCRdb's processing, not on the authors' analysis. The sample records tens of thousands of clones, under 15% of which are singletons. 7% to 9% of the sample is in the top ten clones. V is cut by 6 bases and J by 0 bases, and the space between the germline ends is 17 bases. CDR1 and CDR2, per the germline V gene (reference sequence), are DFQATT and SNEGSKA. From the cysteine through the phenylalanine, the CDR3 covers 16 amino acids. Only CDR3 DNA remains: 48 bases, in frame from the first base.

The source of this sequence is a female donor with papillary thyroid cancer or a benign thyroid nodule (not recorded which). Some clones in this sample may be carry-over from other donors' samples. Sequenced: tumor tissue. The chain links TRBV20-1 with TRBJ2-2, with a tentative D gene TRBD1 over 5 matching bases. Read as DNA, the sequence is TGCAGTGCCAGGGTGGGAACCGGAACGAACACCGGGGAGCTGTTTTTT. This is translated as CSARVGTGTNTGELFF.